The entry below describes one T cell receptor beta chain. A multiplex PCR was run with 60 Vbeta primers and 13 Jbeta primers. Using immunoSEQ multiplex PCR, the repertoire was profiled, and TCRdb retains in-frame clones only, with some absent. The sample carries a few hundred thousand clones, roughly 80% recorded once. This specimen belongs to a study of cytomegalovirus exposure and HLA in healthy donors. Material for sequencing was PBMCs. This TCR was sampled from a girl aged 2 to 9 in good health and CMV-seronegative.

The DNA of the CDR3 is TGTGCCAGCAGCGAATACAGGGAACCATATCTAGGCTACACCTTC. It is translated as CASSEYREPYLGYTF. The chain joins TRBV9 to TRBJ1-2; a possible D gene is TRBD1 (6 bases). CDR1 is SGDLS, CDR2 YYNGEE, per germline. Trimming cost V 3 bases and J 8 bases, with 20 bases left between them. CDR3 size: 15 residues.